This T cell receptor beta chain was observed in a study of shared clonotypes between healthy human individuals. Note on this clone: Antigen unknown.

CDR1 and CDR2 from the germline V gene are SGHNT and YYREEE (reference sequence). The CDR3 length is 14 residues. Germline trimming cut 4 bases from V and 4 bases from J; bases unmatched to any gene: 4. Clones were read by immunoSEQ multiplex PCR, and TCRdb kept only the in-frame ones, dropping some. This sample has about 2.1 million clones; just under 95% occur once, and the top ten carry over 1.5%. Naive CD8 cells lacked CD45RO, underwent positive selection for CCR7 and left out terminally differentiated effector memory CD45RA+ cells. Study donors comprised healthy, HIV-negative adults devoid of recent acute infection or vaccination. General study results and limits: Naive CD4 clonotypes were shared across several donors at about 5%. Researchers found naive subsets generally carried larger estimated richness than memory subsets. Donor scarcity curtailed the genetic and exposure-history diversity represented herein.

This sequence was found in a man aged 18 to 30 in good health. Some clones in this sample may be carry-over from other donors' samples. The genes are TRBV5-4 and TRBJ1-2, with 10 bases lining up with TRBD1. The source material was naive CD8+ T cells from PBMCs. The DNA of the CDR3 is TGTGCCAGCAGCCCGCGACAGGGGGCCTATGGCTACACCTTC. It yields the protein CASSPRQGAYGYTF.